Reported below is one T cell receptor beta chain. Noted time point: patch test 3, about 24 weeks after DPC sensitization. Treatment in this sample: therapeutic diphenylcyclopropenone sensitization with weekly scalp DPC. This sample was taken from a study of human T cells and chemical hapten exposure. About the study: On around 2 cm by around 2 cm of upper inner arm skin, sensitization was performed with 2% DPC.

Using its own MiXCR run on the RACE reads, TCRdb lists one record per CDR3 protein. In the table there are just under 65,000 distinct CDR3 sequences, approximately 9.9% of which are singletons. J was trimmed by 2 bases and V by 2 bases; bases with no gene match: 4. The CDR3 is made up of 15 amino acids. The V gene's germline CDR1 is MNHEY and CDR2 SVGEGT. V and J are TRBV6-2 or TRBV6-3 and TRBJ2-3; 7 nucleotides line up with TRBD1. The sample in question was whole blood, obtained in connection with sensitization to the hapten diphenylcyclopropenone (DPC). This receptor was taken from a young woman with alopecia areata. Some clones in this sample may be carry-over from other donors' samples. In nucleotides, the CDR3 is TGTGCCAGCAGTTACGACAGGGCTTCCACAGATACGCAGTATTTT. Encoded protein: CASSYDRASTDTQYF.